The next 18 T cell receptor beta chains were all read from a single sample in a study of blood T cells in healthy people across ages. PCR was performed a second time for about 6 to 12 cycles using a sample-barcoded 5' primer and a J-beta primer mix. Using its own MiXCR run on the 5' RACE reads, TCRdb lists one record per CDR3 protein. In the table there are around 750,000 distinct CDR3 sequences, about 48% of which are singletons. The source material was blood. The receptor set was obtained from an elderly man in good health.

This clonotype occurred a few times. The chain joins TRBV9 to TRBJ2-1; tentative D call: TRBD2 (6 bases). The ends were cut back, 5 bases at V and 0 bases at J, with 12 bases in the middle. CDR3 length: 15 amino acids. Per germline, CDR1 SGDLS and CDR2 YYNGEE. CDR3 in amino acids: CASSASVISYNEQFF. In nucleotides, the CDR3 is TGTGCCAGCAGTGCTAGCGTGATCTCCTACAATGAGCAGTTCTTC. Variable domain in full (rest from reference TRBV9 and TRBJ2-1): DSGVTQTPKHLITATGQRVTLRCSPRSGDLSVYWYQQSLDQGLQFLIQYYNGEERAKGNILERFSAQQFPDLHSELNLSSLELGDSALYFCASSASVISYNEQFFGPGTRLTVL.

The chain couples TRBV6-2 or TRBV6-3 to TRBJ2-3; 10 bases agree with TRBD2. Losses at the gene ends were 5 bases for V and 14 bases for J; bases not matched to a gene: 16. Germline V gene data show CDR1 as MNHEY and CDR2 as SVGEGT. This CDR3 contains 15 residues. This CDR3 is CASSDPSGSNRYAYF. CDR3 nucleotides: TGTGCCAGCAGTGACCCTAGCGGGAGCAACAGATACGCGTATTTT.

V is TRBV10-2 and J is TRBJ1-1, with 8 bases fitting TRBD1. V trimming: 8 bases; J trimming: 0 bases; junction bases outside the gene matches: 2. The CDR3 is made up of 13 amino acids. Germline CDR1 reads WSHSY; CDR2 reads SAAADI. The CDR3 DNA reads TGCGCCAGCGGGACAGGCCTGAACACTGAAGCTTTCTTT. This sequence encodes CASGTGLNTEAFF.

V usage is TRBV7-8 and J usage is TRBJ2-5; D gene ambiguous. Per the germline V gene, CDR1 is SGHVS and CDR2 is FQNEAQ. Trimming stripped 2 bases from V and 8 bases from J, with 12 bases between. The CDR3 has 13 amino acids. The CDR3 protein is CASSLTGRSTQYF. In nucleotides, the CDR3 is TGTGCCAGCAGCTTAACTGGACGCTCTACCCAGTACTTC. The variable domain in full, completed from reference TRBV7-8 and TRBJ2-5, reads GAGVSQSPRYKVAKRGQDVALRCDPISGHVSLFWYQQALGQGPEFLTYFQNEAQLDKSGLPSDRFFAERPEGSVSTLKIQRTQQEDSAVYLCASSLTGRSTQYFGPGTRLLVL.

The rearrangement joins TRBV10-1 to TRBJ2-2, with 7 bases lining up with TRBD2. Per the germline V gene, CDR1 is WNHNN and CDR2 is SYGVQD (reference sequence). With 6 bases clipped from V and 4 bases from J, the junction kept 2 bases outside the gene matches. CDR3 length: 13 amino acids. The CDR3 DNA is TGCGCCAGCAGGCTAGCGGCCACCGGGGAGCTGTTTTTT. Translated: CASRLAATGELFF.

The CDR3 DNA reads as TGTGCCAGCAGCGGGCAGGGGGCGGTGAGCTATGGCTACACCTTC. The encoded protein is CASSGQGAVSYGYTF. J is TRBJ1-2 and V is TRBV6-6; 8 bases fit TRBD1. In germline, CDR1 is MNHNY, CDR2 SVGAGI (reference sequence). V lost 6 bases, J lost 4 bases, and 10 bases stayed unmatched. CDR3 length: 15 amino acids.

V gene TRBV20-1 combines with J gene TRBJ1-2, with TRBD1 as a possible D gene (5 bases). Germline CDR1 reads DFQATT; CDR2 reads SNEGSKA (reference sequence). Trimming removed 0 bases at V and 8 bases at J, with 16 bases between. The CDR3 spans 14 residues. CDR3 protein: CSARDRVGVDGYTF. In nucleotides, the CDR3 is TGCAGTGCTAGAGATCGTGTAGGGGTGGACGGCTACACCTTC.

The table lists this clonotype with a few counts. The CDR3 spells CASSSLNEQFF. CDR3 DNA: TGTGCCAGCAGTTCCTTAAATGAGCAGTTCTTC. The chain carries TRBV12-3 or TRBV12-4 and TRBJ2-1; D gene unclear. CDR3 length: 11 amino acids. V lost 4 bases to trimming and J lost 7 bases, with 5 bases between them.

The genes are TRBV3-1 and TRBJ2-5; D might be TRBD2 (6 bases). Trimming cost V 3 bases and J 2 bases, with 13 bases left between them. Germline assignment: CDR1 LGHDT and CDR2 YNNKEL (reference sequence). The length of the CDR3 is 15 residues. The CDR3 nucleotides are TGTGCCAGCAGCCAGAGGGGAGGTTCGCAAGAGACCCAGTACTTC. Translating it yields CASSQRGGSQETQYF.

This chain uses TRBV9 with TRBJ2-3; 7 positions match TRBD2. J was trimmed by 0 bases and V by 4 bases; bases with no gene match: 5. The CDR3 consists of 15 residues. Germline V gene data show CDR1 as SGDLS and CDR2 as YYNGEE. CDR3 DNA: TGTGCCAGCAGCCCTAGCGGAACTAGCACAGATACGCAGTATTTT. Translation gives CASSPSGTSTDTQYF.

The J gene is TRBJ2-1, the V gene TRBV27; 7 nucleotides match TRBD2. CDR3 size: 12 residues. With V trimmed by 2 bases and J by 14 bases, 6 bases remained unmatched. CDR1 and CDR2 (germline): MNHEY, SMNVEV (reference sequence). The CDR3 DNA sequence: TGTGCCAGCAGTTTAGGGAGGGCCGGGGAGTTCTTC. Protein product: CASSLGRAGEFF.

In its sample, this clonotype was seen a few times. The chain employs TRBV7-2 and TRBJ2-1, with 7 bases that match TRBD1. There are 15 residues in the CDR3. The trim removed 5 bases at V and 4 bases at J, leaving 8 bases unmatched. CDR1 is SGHTA and CDR2 is FQGNSA in the germline V gene. This CDR3 reads CASSPHWDRYNEQFF. CDR3 DNA: TGTGCCAGCAGCCCCCATTGGGACAGATACAATGAGCAGTTCTTC.

The chain uses TRBV20-1 and TRBJ2-7; 8 bases are a match to TRBD1. V gave up 3 bases and J gave up 6 bases; unmatched junction bases: 7. The V gene's germline CDR1 is DFQATT and CDR2 SNEGSKA (reference sequence). This CDR3 is built from 13 residues. This CDR3 reads CSASDRGPLEQYF. CDR3 sequence (DNA): TGCAGTGCTAGCGACAGGGGACCCCTCGAGCAGTACTTC.

This clonotype has a single count. Because the CDR3's place on the DNA is in doubt, the DNA is left out and the CDR3 is given as listed by TCRdb. The chain joins TRBV7-9 to TRBJ1-4; the table's D gene call, TRBD1, was not cross checked with the DNA. The CDR3 adds up to 12 amino acids, both ends counted. Germline CDR1 SEHNR, CDR2 FQNEAQ (reference sequence). This CDR3 reads CASSFATGSVFF.

The chain recombines TRBV20-1 with TRBJ2-5, with D perhaps TRBD2 (6 bases). CDR3 length: 14 residues. Trimming stripped 0 bases from V and 5 bases from J, with 13 bases between. The V gene's germline CDR1 is DFQATT and CDR2 SNEGSKA (reference sequence). The CDR3 coding sequence is TGCAGTGCTAGAGACGCTAGCGTGTGGGAGACCCAGTACTTC. Translating it yields CSARDASVWETQYF.

The chain recombines TRBV5-1 with TRBJ2-3, with TRBD2 matching 13 bases. From germline, CDR1 is SGHRS and CDR2 YFSETQ. The CDR3 spans 15 residues. The V segment lost 4 bases and the J segment 14 bases; nucleotides outside the gene matches: 13. The CDR3 DNA reads as TGCGCCAGCAGCCCGGGGACTAGCGGGATCCTATACGCGTATTTT. This sequence encodes CASSPGTSGILYAYF.

The chain links TRBV5-1 to TRBJ2-3; 9 nucleotides agree with TRBD2. This CDR3 contains 15 residues. Germline trimming cut 3 bases from V and 1 base from J; bases unmatched to any gene: 3. Germline lookup yields CDR1 SGHRS and CDR2 YFSETQ. CDR3 sequence reads: CASSYWTSGTDTQYF. The CDR3 DNA follows: TGCGCCAGCAGCTACTGGACTAGCGGCACAGATACGCAGTATTTT.

This clonotype showed up just a few times. This sequence joins TRBV14 and TRBJ2-3; no reliable D call. Trimming shortened V by 1 base and J by 2 bases, and 10 bases separated the two germline ends. The CDR3 runs to 15 residues. Germline CDR1 SGHDN, CDR2 FVKESK. CDR3 residues: CASSQGNRNTDTQYF. The DNA of the CDR3 is TGTGCCAGCAGCCAAGGGAACAGAAACACAGATACGCAGTATTTT.